This TCR beta chain is from a study of T cells in localized non-small cell lung cancer. Per germline, CDR1 LNHDA and CDR2 SQIVND (reference sequence). The CDR3 has 14 residues. With 5 bases removed from V and 7 bases from J, the gap between germline ends came to 17 bases. Study results and caveats: In uninvolved adjacent lung, T cell clonality reached its highest value, exceeding tumor. Heterogeneity remains possible because sequencing was limited to only one tumor region.

In the case of this clone: Its cognate antigen is unknown.

TCRdb's copy holds only in-frame clones and misses some; the assay was immunoSEQ multiplex PCR. The sample has 130,000 or so clones, roughly 90% seen once. The sample here was peripheral blood, taken before any cancer treatment. This sequence joins TRBV19 and TRBJ1-2; D is possibly TRBD1 (6 bases). This clonotype was obtained from a female donor aged 60 or older with stage I lung adenocarcinoma. CDR3 region: CASSYDRWGSGYTF. The CDR3 DNA sequence: TGTGCCAGTAGTTACGACAGGTGGGGTTCTGGCTACACCTTC.